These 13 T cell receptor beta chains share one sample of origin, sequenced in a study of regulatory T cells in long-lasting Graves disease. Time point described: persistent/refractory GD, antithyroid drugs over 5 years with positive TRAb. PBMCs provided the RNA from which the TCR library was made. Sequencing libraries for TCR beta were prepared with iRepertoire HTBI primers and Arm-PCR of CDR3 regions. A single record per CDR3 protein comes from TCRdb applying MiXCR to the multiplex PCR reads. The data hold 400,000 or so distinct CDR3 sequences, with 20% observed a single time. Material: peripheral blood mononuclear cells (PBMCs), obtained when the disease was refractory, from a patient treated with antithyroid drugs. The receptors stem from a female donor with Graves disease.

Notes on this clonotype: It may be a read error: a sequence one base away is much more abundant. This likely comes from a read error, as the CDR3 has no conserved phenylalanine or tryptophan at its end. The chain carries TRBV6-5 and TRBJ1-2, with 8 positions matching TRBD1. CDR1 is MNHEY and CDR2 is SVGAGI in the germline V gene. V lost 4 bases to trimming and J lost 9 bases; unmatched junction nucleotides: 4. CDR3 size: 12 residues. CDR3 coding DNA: TGTGCCAGCAGTTCGGACAGGGTGCGCTACACCCTC. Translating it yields CASSSDRVRYTL.

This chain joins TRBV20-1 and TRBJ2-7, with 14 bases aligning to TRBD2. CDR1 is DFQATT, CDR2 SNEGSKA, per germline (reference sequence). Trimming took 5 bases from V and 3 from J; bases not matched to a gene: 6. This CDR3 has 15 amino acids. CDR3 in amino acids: CSALTTSGRDYEQYF. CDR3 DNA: TGCAGTGCTCTTACGACTAGCGGGAGGGACTACGAGCAGTACTTC.

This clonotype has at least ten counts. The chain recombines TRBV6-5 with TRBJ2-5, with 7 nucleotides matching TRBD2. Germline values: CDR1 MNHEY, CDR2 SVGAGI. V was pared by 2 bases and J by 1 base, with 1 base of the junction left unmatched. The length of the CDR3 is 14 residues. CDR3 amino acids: CASSYLAVQETQYF. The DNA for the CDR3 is TGTGCCAGCAGTTACCTAGCGGTCCAAGAGACCCAGTACTTC.

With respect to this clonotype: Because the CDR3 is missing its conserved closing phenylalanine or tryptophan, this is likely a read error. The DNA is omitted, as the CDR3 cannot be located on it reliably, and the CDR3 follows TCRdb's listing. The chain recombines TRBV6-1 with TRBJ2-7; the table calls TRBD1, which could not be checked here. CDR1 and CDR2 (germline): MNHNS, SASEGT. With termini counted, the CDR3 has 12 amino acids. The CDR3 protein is CASSNSEGQGFI.

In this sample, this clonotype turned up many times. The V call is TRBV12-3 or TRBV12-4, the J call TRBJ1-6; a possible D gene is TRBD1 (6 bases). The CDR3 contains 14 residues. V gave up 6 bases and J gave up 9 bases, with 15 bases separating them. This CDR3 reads CASSPQGFGSPLHF. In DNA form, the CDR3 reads TGTGCCAGCAGCCCCCAGGGGTTCGGTTCACCCCTCCACTTT.

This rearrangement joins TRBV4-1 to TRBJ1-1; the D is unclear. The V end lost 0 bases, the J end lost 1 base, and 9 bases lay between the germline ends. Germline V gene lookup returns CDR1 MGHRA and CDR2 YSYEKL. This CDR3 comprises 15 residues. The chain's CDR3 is CASSQDWPANTEAFF. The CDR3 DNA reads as TGCGCCAGCAGCCAAGATTGGCCAGCGAACACTGAAGCTTTCTTT.

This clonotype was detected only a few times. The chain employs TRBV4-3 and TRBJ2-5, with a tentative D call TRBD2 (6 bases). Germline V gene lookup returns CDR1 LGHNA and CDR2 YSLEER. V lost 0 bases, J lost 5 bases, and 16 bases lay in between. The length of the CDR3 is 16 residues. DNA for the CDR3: TGCGCCAGCAGCCAAGATATTGGGAGCGGGCTGGAGACCCAGTACTTC. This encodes CASSQDIGSGLETQYF.

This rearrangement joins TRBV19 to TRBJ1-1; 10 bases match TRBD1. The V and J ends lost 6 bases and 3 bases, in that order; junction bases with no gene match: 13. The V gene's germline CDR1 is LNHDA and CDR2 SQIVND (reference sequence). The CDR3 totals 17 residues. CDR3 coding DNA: TGTGCCAGTAGCCGGCCCCGGACAGGGGGTATGGACACTGAAGCTTTCTTT. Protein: CASSRPRTGGMDTEAFF. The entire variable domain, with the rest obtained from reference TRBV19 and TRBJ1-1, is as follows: DGGITQSPKYLFRKEGQNVTLSCEQNLNHDAMYWYRQDPGQGLRLIYYSQIVNDFQKGDIAEGYSVSREKKESFPLTVTSAQKNPTAFYLCASSRPRTGGMDTEAFFGQGTRLTVV.

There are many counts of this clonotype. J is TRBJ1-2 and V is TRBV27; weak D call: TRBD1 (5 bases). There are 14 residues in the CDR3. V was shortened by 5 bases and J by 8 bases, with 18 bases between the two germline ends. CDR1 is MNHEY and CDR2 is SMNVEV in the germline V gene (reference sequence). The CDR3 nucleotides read TGTGCCAGCAGTATTGGCAGGGCTTTGGGCGGCTACACCTTC. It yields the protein CASSIGRALGGYTF.

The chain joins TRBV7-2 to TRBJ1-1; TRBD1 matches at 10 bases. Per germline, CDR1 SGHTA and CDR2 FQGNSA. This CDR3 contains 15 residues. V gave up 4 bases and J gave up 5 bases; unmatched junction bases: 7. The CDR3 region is CASSSYGQGGTEAFF. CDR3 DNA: TGTGCCAGCAGCTCATACGGACAGGGGGGGACTGAAGCTTTCTTT.

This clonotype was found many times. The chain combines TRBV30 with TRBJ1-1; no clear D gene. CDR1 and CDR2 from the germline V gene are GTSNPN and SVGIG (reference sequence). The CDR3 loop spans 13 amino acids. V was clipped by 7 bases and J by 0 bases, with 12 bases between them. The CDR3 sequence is CASLHRLNTEAFF. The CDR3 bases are TGTGCCTCCCTACACCGATTGAACACTGAAGCTTTCTTT.

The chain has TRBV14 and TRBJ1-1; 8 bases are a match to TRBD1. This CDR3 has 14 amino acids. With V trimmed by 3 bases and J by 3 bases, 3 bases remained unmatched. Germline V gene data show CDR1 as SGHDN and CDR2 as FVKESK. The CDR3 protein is CASSHRGPDTEAFF. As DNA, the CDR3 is TGTGCCAGCAGCCACAGGGGGCCCGACACTGAAGCTTTCTTT.

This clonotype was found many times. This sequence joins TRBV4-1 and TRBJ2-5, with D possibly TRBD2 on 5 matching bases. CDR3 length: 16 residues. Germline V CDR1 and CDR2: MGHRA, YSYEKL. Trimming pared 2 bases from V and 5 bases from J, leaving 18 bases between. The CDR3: CASSQPGKAVEETQYF. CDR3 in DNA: TGCGCCAGCAGCCAACCCGGGAAGGCGGTGGAGGAGACCCAGTACTTC.